The 30 T cell receptor beta chains given below trace back to one sample, sequenced in a study of glioma-infiltrating T cells (dated by TCRdb to the mid-2010s). Sequenced on an Illumina MiSeq. The iRepertoire nested amplicon-rescue multiplex PCR (arm-PCR) platform was used to amplify TCR alpha and beta CDR3 regions from RNA. TCRdb reran the public reads through fastp at Q25 and MiXCR, keeping productive beta chains. Here each entry gathers all rows of one CDR3 protein and keeps the most common genes and DNA. This sample has roughly 200,000 distinct CDR3 sequences in its table, and approximately 30% of those were observed once. The top ten clonotypes cover around 20% of the sample. Material: glioma tissue, nonneoplastic brain tissue, or PBMCs (not recorded which). These receptors came from a human donor with low-grade glioma or glioblastoma, undergoing nonglioma brain surgery, or in good health (not recorded which).

The sample holds many counts of this clonotype. The chain uses TRBV7-2 and TRBJ1-6; D may be TRBD1 (5 bases). The germline CDR1 and CDR2 sequences are SGHTA and FQGNSA. CDR3 length: 15 residues. V lost 5 bases and J 10 bases, leaving 18 bases between the germline ends. CDR3 DNA sequence: TGTGCCAGCAGCCCCCAGGGAGGGCTAGGATCACCCCTCCACTTT. Translating it yields CASSPQGGLGSPLHF. Using reference TRBV7-2 and TRBJ1-6 for the parts outside the CDR3, the full variable domain is GAGVSQSPSNKVTEKGKDVELRCDPISGHTALYWYRQSLGQGLEFLIYFQGNSAPDKSGLPSDRFSAERTGGSVSTLTIQRTQQEDSAVYLCASSPQGGLGSPLHFGNGTRLTVT.

This clonotype occurred many times. The genes are TRBV6-1 and TRBJ2-7; 8 bases agree with TRBD1. Germline CDR1 MNHNS, CDR2 SASEGT. This CDR3 comprises 14 residues. V shed 3 bases and J 12 bases; nucleotides not matched to a gene: 13. CDR3 amino acids: CASSDLDRAENGYF. CDR3 sequence (DNA): TGTGCCAGCAGTGACCTGGACAGGGCAGAGAATGGGTACTTC.

V and J are TRBV7-9 and TRBJ1-4; tentative D call: TRBD1 (6 bases). The CDR3 extends over 15 amino acids. Trimming removed 4 bases at V and 6 bases at J, with 15 bases between. Germline lookup yields CDR1 SEHNR and CDR2 FQNEAQ (reference sequence). The CDR3 sequence is CASSSNSRGDEKLFF. The CDR3 region has the DNA TGTGCCAGCAGCTCCAATTCCAGGGGTGATGAAAAACTGTTTTTT.

In the case of this clonotype: This sequence may be a read error, since a much larger clone differs from it by one base. The rearrangement uses TRBV7-9 and TRBJ2-7; possibly TRBD1 for D (5 bases). The germline gives CDR1 SEHNR, CDR2 FQNEAQ (reference sequence). This CDR3 comprises 13 residues. The chain's CDR3 is CASSRDNDYEQYF. CDR3 nucleotides: TGCGCCAGCTCCAGGGATAATGACTACGAGCAGTACTTC.

In this sample, this clonotype turned up many times. Here the CDR3 DNA reads TGTGCCAGCAGTACAGGTCCCTCTGAGCAGTACTTC. This translates into CASSTGPSEQYF. V and J are TRBV27 and TRBJ2-7; perhaps TRBD1 as D (5 bases). The CDR3 runs to 12 residues. Looked up from germline, CDR1 is MNHEY and CDR2 is SMNVEV (reference sequence). Trimming cost V 5 bases and J 7 bases, with 12 bases left between them.

With respect to this clonotype: A much larger clone differs from this one at a single base, so this may be a read error. The final CDR3 position lacks the conserved phenylalanine or tryptophan, pointing to a likely read error. The chain has TRBV5-1 and TRBJ1-1; no firm D call. The CDR3 runs 15 residues. The V gene's germline CDR1 is SGHRS and CDR2 YFSETQ. Trimming shortened V by 4 bases and J by 1 base, and 14 bases separated the two germline ends. CDR3 amino acids: CASSPIPLRNTEAFS. In DNA form, the CDR3 reads TGCGCCAGCAGCCCTATCCCCCTTAGGAACACTGAAGCTTTCTCT.

The table lists this clonotype with a count of one. A much bigger clone sits one base away, suggesting this may be a read error. The chain employs TRBV6-5 and TRBJ1-1, with 8 bases identical to TRBD1. The germline gives CDR1 MNHEY, CDR2 SVGAGI. This CDR3 spans 15 amino acids. With V trimmed by 4 bases and J by 0 bases, 4 bases remained unmatched. CDR3 loop: CASSWDRRLNTEAFF. CDR3 bases: TGTGCCAGCAGTTGGGACAGGAGACTGAACACTGAAGCTTTCTTT.

This clonotype was seen at least ten times. The chain is built from TRBV28 and TRBJ2-7; a weak D match, TRBD1 (6 bases). Germline V lookup: CDR1 MDHEN, CDR2 SYDVKM. Trimming took 6 bases from V and 0 from J, leaving 12 bases between them. This CDR3 spans 14 amino acids. The CDR3 nucleotides read TGTGCCAGCAGCCCCGGACAGAGCTCCTACGAGCAGTACTTC. Its protein is CASSPGQSSYEQYF. Complete variable domain (other parts from reference TRBV28 and TRBJ2-7): DVKVTQSSRYLVKRTGEKVFLECVQDMDHENMFWYRQDPGLGLRLIYFSYDVKMKEKGDIPEGYSVSREKKERFSLILESASTNQTSMYLCASSPGQSSYEQYFGPGTRLTVT.

Points on this clonotype: At one end, the junction sequence differs from germline, possibly due to a read error. The V and J genes are TRBV2 and TRBJ1-1, with 7 nucleotides matching TRBD1. Looked up from germline, CDR1 is SNHLY and CDR2 is FYNNEI. The CDR3 contains 12 residues. The CDR3 nucleotides are TGTTCCAGCAGTGCGCCGACAGGGAGGGCTTTCTTT. It yields the protein CSSSAPTGRAFF.

The CDR3 loop reads CASGTTTGANVLTF. CDR3 nucleotide sequence: TGTGCCAGTGGCACGACGACCGGGGCCAACGTCCTGACTTTC. The chain links TRBV19 to TRBJ2-6; the D is unclear. The germline CDR1 and CDR2 sequences are LNHDA and SQIVND (reference sequence). V was trimmed by 8 bases and J by 4 bases, leaving 12 bases between them. This CDR3 contains 14 residues.

Regarding this clonotype: A junction end diverges from the germline sequence, so it may reflect a read error. The genes are TRBV19 and TRBJ2-1; 8 bases line up with TRBD2. This CDR3 has 15 residues. Germline-derived CDR1 and CDR2 are LNHDA and SQIVND (reference sequence). CDR3 bases: TGTGCCAGTACCACGAGCGGGAGCTCCTGCAATGAGCAGTTCTTC. Translation: CASTTSGSSCNEQFF.

This clonotype showed up many times. The rearrangement links TRBV10-3 to TRBJ1-5; 9 nucleotides line up with TRBD1. Per germline, CDR1 ENHRY and CDR2 SYGVKD. The V gene end was trimmed by 6 bases and the J gene end by 2 bases; junction bases not matched to a gene: 5. This CDR3 spans 15 amino acids. The CDR3 loop reads CAISGQGQGNQPQHF. In DNA form, the CDR3 reads TGTGCCATCAGCGGACAGGGGCAAGGCAATCAGCCCCAGCATTTT.

The rearrangement links TRBV6-5 to TRBJ1-1; D remains ambiguous. This CDR3 is 15 amino acids long. Germline V gene data show CDR1 as MNHEY and CDR2 as SVGAGI. V was pared by 7 bases and J by 2 bases, with 17 bases between. The CDR3 nucleotides read TGTGCCAGCAACAACCATACGCGCAGTAACACTGAAGCTTTCTTT. Translated: CASNNHTRSNTEAFF.

The chain combines TRBV28 with TRBJ2-7; D remains unclear. Germline V gene data show CDR1 as MDHEN and CDR2 as SYDVKM. The CDR3 covers 15 residues. V lost 6 bases and J lost 5, with 20 bases in between. The CDR3 reads CASSYATRAYNEQYF. The CDR3 DNA follows: TGTGCCAGCAGCTATGCAACCAGAGCTTACAACGAGCAGTACTTC.

This chain's CDR3 is CASRRTGGSTEAFF. The DNA of the CDR3 is TGTGCCAGCAGAAGGACAGGGGGGAGCACTGAAGCTTTCTTT. The J gene is TRBJ1-1, the V gene TRBV6-1, with 10 positions matching TRBD1. V trimming: 6 bases; J trimming: 4 bases; junction bases outside the gene matches: 5. Germline V gene lookup returns CDR1 MNHNS and CDR2 SASEGT. CDR3 length equals 14 residues.

In the case of this clonotype: One junction end disagrees with the germline gene, perhaps due to a read error. The chain has TRBV20-1 and TRBJ2-7; the D gene is possibly TRBD2 (7 bases). The CDR3 has 15 amino acids. Germline CDR1 reads DFQATT; CDR2 reads SNEGSKA (reference sequence). CDR3 nucleotides: TGCAGTGCCCCGCCGGACAGCGGGAATCCCTACGATCAGTACTTC. This translates into CSAPPDSGNPYDQYF.

Comment on this clonotype: A much larger clonotype is one base distant, so this may be a read error. This chain uses TRBV24-1 with TRBJ2-5, with unresolved D. The CDR3 extends over 11 amino acids. V was pared by 9 bases and J by 4 bases, with 8 bases between. The germline CDR1 and CDR2 sequences are KGHDR and SFDVKD. The CDR3 here is CATEYGETQYF. As DNA, the CDR3 is TGTGCCACCGAATACGGAGAGACCCAGTACTTC.

This clonotype was detected ten times or more. V is TRBV11-2 and J is TRBJ2-3; D ambiguous. The CDR3 totals 13 residues. V lost 7 bases to trimming and J lost 6 bases, with 14 bases between them. Germline V CDR1 and CDR2: SGHAT, FQNNGV. DNA of the CDR3: TGTGCCAGCAACGAAGTCCAGTGGGATACGCAGTATTTT. This codes for CASNEVQWDTQYF.

The chain is built from TRBV20-1 and TRBJ2-7; the match to TRBD1 covers 8 bases. Germline assignment: CDR1 DFQATT and CDR2 SNEGSKA (reference sequence). The CDR3 is made up of 14 amino acids. The CDR3 DNA is TGCACTGCCCCCTCTACAGGGGGTATCTACGAGCAGTACTTC. This translates into CTAPSTGGIYEQYF.

On this clonotype itself: A single base separates this from a much larger clone, so it may be a read error. The rearrangement links TRBV24-1 to TRBJ1-1, with D unclear. The CDR3 is 13 amino acids. The germline V gene encodes CDR1 KGHDR and CDR2 SFDVKD. The CDR3 bases are TGTGCCAACAGTGACCACCAGGCCACTGAAGCTTTCTTT. The encoded protein is CANSDHQATEAFF.

This clonotype was counted ten times or more. This chain joins TRBV6-1 and TRBJ2-1, with 8 bases matching TRBD2. Germline V lookup: CDR1 MNHNS, CDR2 SASEGT. Unmatched junction bases numbered 9, after V lost 5 bases and J lost 6 bases. The CDR3 totals 15 residues. CDR3 nucleotide sequence: TGTGCCAGCAGTTACAGCGGGAGAGGGGGCAATGAGCAGTTCTTC. Translating it yields CASSYSGRGGNEQFF.

This clonotype was observed a single time. One junction end does not reproduce the germline sequence, and a read error may be involved. This chain connects TRBV20-1 to TRBJ2-7; 10 bases fit TRBD2. This CDR3 region has 15 residues. CDR1 DFQATT and CDR2 SNEGSKA come from the germline V gene (reference sequence). CDR3: CSARLRLAGSYEQSF. For the CDR3, the DNA is TGCAGTGCTAGATTGCGACTAGCGGGTTCTTACGAGCAGTCCTTC.

In regard to this clonotype: This sequence may be a read error, since a much larger clone differs from it by one base. The V and J genes are TRBV3-1 and TRBJ2-7; TRBD1 agrees at 7 bases. The CDR3 length is 15 residues. Germline loops: CDR1 LGHDT, CDR2 YNNKEL (reference sequence). The CDR3 coding sequence is TGTGCCGGCAGCCAAGGGGGTGGACAGGTCTACGAGCAGTACTTC. Translated: CAGSQGGGQVYEQYF.

This clonotype was recorded at least ten times. The chain combines TRBV6-4 with TRBJ2-2, with 7 positions matching TRBD2. Trimming removed 6 bases from V and 2 bases from J; junction bases left unmatched: 6. CDR1 is MRHNA, CDR2 SNTAGT, per germline. There are 15 residues in the CDR3. As DNA, the CDR3 is TGTGCCAGCAGAGTTCTAGCGGCAAACACCGGGGAGCTGTTTTTT. As protein: CASRVLAANTGELFF.

To note about this clonotype: It may be a read error: a sequence one base away is much more abundant. This rearrangement joins TRBV5-5 to TRBJ1-3; D unresolved. Germline CDR1 is SGHKS and CDR2 is YYEKEE (reference sequence). With 7 bases removed from V and 1 base from J, the gap between germline ends came to 12 bases. The CDR3 extends over 14 amino acids. In DNA form, the CDR3 reads TGTGCCAGCCCACCAACAACGTCTGGAAACACCATATATTTT. This gives the protein CASPPTTSGNTIYF.

The J gene is TRBJ2-1, the V gene TRBV20-1; 13 nucleotides match TRBD2. The CDR3 loop spans 14 amino acids. Germline values: CDR1 DFQATT, CDR2 SNEGSKA (reference sequence). V was pared by 6 bases and J by 4 bases, with 3 bases of the junction left unmatched. The DNA for the CDR3 is TGCAGTGCGGGACTAGCGGGGATATACAATGAGCAGTTCTTC. As protein: CSAGLAGIYNEQFF.

The table lists this clonotype with many counts. The V call is TRBV3-1, the J call TRBJ2-3; D call uncertain. The ends were cut back, 4 bases at V and 4 bases at J, with 12 bases in the middle. CDR1 is LGHDT and CDR2 is YNNKEL in the germline V gene (reference sequence). The CDR3 covers 14 residues. CDR3 DNA sequence: TGTGCCAGCAGCCCCCTCTCTAGGGCAGATACGCAGTATTTT. This gives the protein CASSPLSRADTQYF.

This sequence joins TRBV7-9 and TRBJ1-5, with D tentatively TRBD1 (6 bases). This CDR3 comprises 14 residues. The germline V and J ends were trimmed by 5 bases and 4 bases, with 12 bases remaining between them. The germline CDR1 and CDR2 sequences are SEHNR and FQNEAQ (reference sequence). The CDR3 region is CASSAKGGNQPQHF. CDR3 nucleotides: TGTGCCAGCAGCGCTAAAGGGGGAAATCAGCCCCAGCATTTT.

This clonotype was observed many times. The chain uses TRBV7-8 and TRBJ2-4; D remains unclear. This CDR3 has 14 residues. The ends were cut back, 1 base at V and 1 base at J, with 5 bases in the middle. CDR1 SGHVS and CDR2 FQNEAQ come from the germline V gene. The CDR3 region is CASSLGSAKNIQYF. In DNA, the CDR3 is TGTGCCAGCAGCTTAGGGTCTGCCAAAAACATTCAGTACTTC.

This clonotype showed up just once. The CDR3 end shows no conserved phenylalanine or tryptophan, and so a read error is likely. This sequence joins TRBV6-2 or TRBV6-3 and TRBJ1-1; 10 bases line up with TRBD1. J lost 5 bases, V lost 6 bases, and 9 bases had no gene match. The CDR3 has 15 residues. Per the germline V gene, CDR1 is MNHEY and CDR2 is SVGEGT. The CDR3, as DNA: TGTGCCAGCAGGACCGGGACAGGGGCCGTAACTGAAGCTTTCTGT. This translates into CASRTGTGAVTEAFC.